A single sample gave rise to the 3 T cell receptor beta chains below, sequenced in a study of blood T cell repertoires in COVID-19. Only in-frame clones appear in the TCRdb table, and some are missing; sequencing was by immunoSEQ multiplex PCR. The table has 350,000 or so clones, 88% seen once. The sequenced sample was PBMCs or T cells enriched from blood (not recorded which). The receptors come from a woman aged 25 to 39 who had been exposed to COVID-19.

The CDR3 loop reads CASSIADRGLYF. The CDR3 bases are TGTGCCAGTAGTATAGCCGATAGAGGACTATACTTC. The chain carries TRBV19 and TRBJ2-5; D possibly corresponds to TRBD2 (6 bases). This CDR3 has 12 amino acids. Deletions cut 1 base from V and 14 bases from J, with 14 bases between. CDR1 and CDR2 from the germline V gene are LNHDA and SQIVND (reference sequence).

The V call is TRBV10-3, the J call TRBJ2-5; D not resolved. Looked up from germline, CDR1 is ENHRY and CDR2 is SYGVKD. V was pared by 0 bases and J by 0 bases, with 11 bases between. CDR3 length: 16 residues. CDR3 nucleotide sequence: TGTGCCATCAGTGAGTCAATATCTGTGTACCAAGAGACCCAGTACTTC. It codes for CAISESISVYQETQYF.

Regarding this clone: Its ends do not fully match the called genes, so a read error is possible. The chain employs TRBV7-7 and TRBJ2-1; tentative D call: TRBD2 (5 bases). The length of the CDR3 is 15 residues. The germline V gene has CDR1 SSHAT and CDR2 FNYEAQ (reference sequence). The CDR3: CASSSLASGYGEQFF. As DNA, the CDR3 is TGTGCTAGCAGCTCTCTAGCCTCCGGCTACGGTGAGCAGTTCTTC.